The clone carrying this T cell receptor beta chain showed up just a few times. Antigen unknown. This CDR3 is also generated by other DNA sequences in the sample. Purity exceeding 95% was reached by all sorted populations. These data come from a study of beta chain features in type 1 diabetes. Overall study context: The study examined 90 million to 130 million sorted cells across all samples.

Study conclusions and caveats: Using cDNA template may skew counts toward highly expressing activated cells. All four CD4+ subsets from Type 1 diabetes patients carried moderately but significantly shorter TCRB CDR3s. Amplification by PCR could prefer shorter templates, with the same effect in patients and controls.

cDNA synthesis used the whole RNA isolate, giving expressed TCRB sequences. Here immunoSEQ multiplex PCR was the method, and the copy in TCRdb shows in-frame clones only, minus some. The sample has around 690,000 clones; about an eighth are singletons. Looked up from germline, CDR1 is SGHRS and CDR2 is YFSETQ. Trimming removed 4 bases at V and 0 bases at J, with 8 bases between. This CDR3 contains 14 residues. The J gene is TRBJ2-1, the V gene TRBV5-1; D gene ambiguous. The TCR comes from a young man with type 1 diabetes. The sequenced material came from naive CD4+ T cells from blood. The CDR3, as DNA: TGCGCCAGCAGCCCCCGGAGCTCCTACAATGAGCAGTTCTTC. This sequence encodes CASSPRSSYNEQFF.